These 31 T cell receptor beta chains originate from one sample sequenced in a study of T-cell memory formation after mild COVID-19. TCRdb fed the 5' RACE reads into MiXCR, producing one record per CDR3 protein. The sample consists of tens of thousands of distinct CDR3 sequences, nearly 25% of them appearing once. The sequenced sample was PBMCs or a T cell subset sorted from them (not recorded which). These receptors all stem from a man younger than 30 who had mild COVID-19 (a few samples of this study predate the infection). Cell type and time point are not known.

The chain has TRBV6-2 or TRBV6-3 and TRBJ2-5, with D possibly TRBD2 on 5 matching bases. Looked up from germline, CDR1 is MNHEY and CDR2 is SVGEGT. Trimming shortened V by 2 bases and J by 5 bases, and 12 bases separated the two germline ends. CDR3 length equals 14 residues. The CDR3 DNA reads TGTGCCAGCAGTTACCCGCCTAGCTATGAGACCCAGTACTTC. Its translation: CASSYPPSYETQYF.

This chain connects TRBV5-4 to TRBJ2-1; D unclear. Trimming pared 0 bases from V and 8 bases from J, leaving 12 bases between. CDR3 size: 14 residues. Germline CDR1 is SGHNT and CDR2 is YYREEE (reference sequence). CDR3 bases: TGTGCCAGCAGCTTGGTATCCCTTGGGGATGAGCAGTTCTTC. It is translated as CASSLVSLGDEQFF.

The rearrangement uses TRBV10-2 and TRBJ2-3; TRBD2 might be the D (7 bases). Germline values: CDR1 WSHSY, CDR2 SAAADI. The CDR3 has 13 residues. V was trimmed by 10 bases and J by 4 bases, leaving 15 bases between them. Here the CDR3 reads CATAWGGPDTQYF. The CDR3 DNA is TGCGCCACCGCGTGGGGGGGGCCAGATACGCAGTATTTT.

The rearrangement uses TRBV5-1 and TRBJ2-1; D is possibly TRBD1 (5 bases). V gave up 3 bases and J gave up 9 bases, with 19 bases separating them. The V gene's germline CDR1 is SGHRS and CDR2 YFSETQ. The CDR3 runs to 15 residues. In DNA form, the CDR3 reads TGCGCCAGCAGCTCGCCACAGGAGAATCGTATTGAGCAGTTCTTC. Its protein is CASSSPQENRIEQFF.

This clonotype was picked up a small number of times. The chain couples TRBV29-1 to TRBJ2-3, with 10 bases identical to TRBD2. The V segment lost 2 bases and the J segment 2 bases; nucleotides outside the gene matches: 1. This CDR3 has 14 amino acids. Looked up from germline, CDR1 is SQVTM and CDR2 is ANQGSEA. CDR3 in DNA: TGCAGCGTTGAACTAGCGGGGGCCACAGATACGCAGTATTTT. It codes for CSVELAGATDTQYF.

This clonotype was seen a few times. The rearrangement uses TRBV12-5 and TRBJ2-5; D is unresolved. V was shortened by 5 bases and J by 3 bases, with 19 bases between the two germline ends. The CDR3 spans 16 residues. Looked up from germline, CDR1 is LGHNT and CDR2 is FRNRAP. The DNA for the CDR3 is TGTGCTAGTGGTATCGTGAGAGAATCGGCCAAAGAGACCCAGTACTTC. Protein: CASGIVRESAKETQYF.

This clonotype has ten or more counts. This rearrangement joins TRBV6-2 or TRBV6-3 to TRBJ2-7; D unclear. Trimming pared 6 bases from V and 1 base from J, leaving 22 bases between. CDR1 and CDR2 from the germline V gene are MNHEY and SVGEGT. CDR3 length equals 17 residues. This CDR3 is CASSPRRNMLESYEQYV. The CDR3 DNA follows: TGTGCCAGCAGCCCCCGACGTAATATGTTGGAGTCCTACGAGCAGTACGTC.

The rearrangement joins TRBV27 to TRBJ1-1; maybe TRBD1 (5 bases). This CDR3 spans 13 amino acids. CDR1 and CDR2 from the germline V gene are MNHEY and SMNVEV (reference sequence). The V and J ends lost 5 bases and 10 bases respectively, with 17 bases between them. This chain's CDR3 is CASSPTLGGGAFF. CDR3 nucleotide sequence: TGTGCCAGCAGTCCGACCTTGGGGGGGGGAGCTTTCTTT.

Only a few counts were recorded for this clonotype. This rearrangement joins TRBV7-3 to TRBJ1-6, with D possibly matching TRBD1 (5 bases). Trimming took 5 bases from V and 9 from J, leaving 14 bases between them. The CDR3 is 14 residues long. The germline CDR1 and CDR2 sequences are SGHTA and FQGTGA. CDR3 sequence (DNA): TGTGCCAGCAGCCTCCGACGAGGGGTTTCACCCCTCCACTTT. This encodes CASSLRRGVSPLHF.

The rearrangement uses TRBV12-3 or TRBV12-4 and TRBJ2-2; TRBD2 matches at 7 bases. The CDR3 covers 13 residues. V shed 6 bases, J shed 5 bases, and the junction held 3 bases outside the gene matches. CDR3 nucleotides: TGTGCCAGCAGGCCGGGGGGTACCGGGGAGCTGTTTTTT. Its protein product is CASRPGGTGELFF.

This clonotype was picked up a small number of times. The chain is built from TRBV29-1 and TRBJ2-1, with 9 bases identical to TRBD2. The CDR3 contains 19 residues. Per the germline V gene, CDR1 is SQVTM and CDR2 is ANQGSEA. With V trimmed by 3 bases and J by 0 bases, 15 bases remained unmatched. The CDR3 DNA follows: TGCAGCGTTGATGGTTGGGCCAGCGGGGGGACGAGCTCCTACAATGAGCAGTTCTTC. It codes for CSVDGWASGGTSSYNEQFF.

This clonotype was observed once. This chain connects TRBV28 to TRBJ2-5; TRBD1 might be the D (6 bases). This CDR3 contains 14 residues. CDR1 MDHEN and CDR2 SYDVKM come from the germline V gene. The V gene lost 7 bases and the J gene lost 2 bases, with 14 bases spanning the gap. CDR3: CASNVPGVQETQYF. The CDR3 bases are TGTGCCAGCAACGTCCCAGGGGTACAAGAGACCCAGTACTTC.

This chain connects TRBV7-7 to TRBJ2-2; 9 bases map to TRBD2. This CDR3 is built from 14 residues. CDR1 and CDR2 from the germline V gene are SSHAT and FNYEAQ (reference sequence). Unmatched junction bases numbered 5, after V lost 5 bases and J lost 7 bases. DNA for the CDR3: TGTGCCAGCAGCGCGAGCGGGGGGATCGGGGAGCTGTTTTTT. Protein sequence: CASSASGGIGELFF.

In nucleotides, the CDR3 is TGTGCCAGCAGCTTATCTCCTAGCGGGGAAGCATATTTT. Protein product: CASSLSPSGEAYF. The rearrangement joins TRBV7-3 to TRBJ2-3; 9 nucleotides align to TRBD2. In germline, CDR1 is SGHTA, CDR2 FQGTGA. V lost 2 bases to trimming and J lost 15 bases; unmatched junction nucleotides: 9. The length of the CDR3 is 13 residues.

The CDR3 DNA sequence: TGTGCCAGCAGCCCGCACCGACTTAACCAAGAGACCCAGTACTTC. It encodes CASSPHRLNQETQYF. The chain links TRBV7-8 to TRBJ2-5; D is ambiguous. Per the germline V gene, CDR1 is SGHVS and CDR2 is FQNEAQ. The CDR3 runs 15 residues. The V end lost 5 bases, the J end lost 0 bases, and 13 bases lay between the germline ends.

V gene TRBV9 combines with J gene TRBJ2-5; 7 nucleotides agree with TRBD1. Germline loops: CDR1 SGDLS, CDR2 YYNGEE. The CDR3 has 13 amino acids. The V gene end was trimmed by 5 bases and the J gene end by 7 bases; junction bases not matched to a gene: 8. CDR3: CASRGTERGTQYF. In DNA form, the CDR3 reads TGTGCCAGCAGGGGGACAGAACGGGGGACCCAGTACTTC. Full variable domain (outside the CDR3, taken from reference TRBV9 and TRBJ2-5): DSGVTQTPKHLITATGQRVTLRCSPRSGDLSVYWYQQSLDQGLQFLIQYYNGEERAKGNILERFSAQQFPDLHSELNLSSLELGDSALYFCASRGTERGTQYFGPGTRLLVL.

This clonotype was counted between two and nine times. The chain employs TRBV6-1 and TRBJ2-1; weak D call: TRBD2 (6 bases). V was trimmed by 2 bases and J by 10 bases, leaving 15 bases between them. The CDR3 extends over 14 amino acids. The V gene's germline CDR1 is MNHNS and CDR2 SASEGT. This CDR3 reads CASSESRVAAEQFF. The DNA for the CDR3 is TGTGCCAGCAGTGAATCTCGGGTAGCGGCGGAGCAGTTCTTC.

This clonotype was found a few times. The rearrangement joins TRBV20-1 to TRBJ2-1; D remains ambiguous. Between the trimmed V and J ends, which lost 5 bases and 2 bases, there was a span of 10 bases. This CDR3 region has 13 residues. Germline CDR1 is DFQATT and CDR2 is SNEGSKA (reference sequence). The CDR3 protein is CSARSVTYNEQFF. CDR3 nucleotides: TGCAGTGCTCGCTCGGTCACCTACAATGAGCAGTTCTTC.

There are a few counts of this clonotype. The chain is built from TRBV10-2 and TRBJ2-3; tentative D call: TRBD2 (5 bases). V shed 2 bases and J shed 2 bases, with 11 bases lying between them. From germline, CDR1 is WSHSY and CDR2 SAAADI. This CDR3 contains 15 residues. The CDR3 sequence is CASSEGSEVTDTQYF. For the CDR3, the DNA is TGCGCCAGCAGTGAGGGGTCGGAGGTCACAGATACGCAGTATTTT.

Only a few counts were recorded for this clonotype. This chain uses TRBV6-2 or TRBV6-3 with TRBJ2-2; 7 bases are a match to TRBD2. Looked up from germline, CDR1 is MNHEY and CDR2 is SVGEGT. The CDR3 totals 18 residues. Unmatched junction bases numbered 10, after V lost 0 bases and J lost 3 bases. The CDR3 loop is CASSYSTVAGEDTGELFF. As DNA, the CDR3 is TGTGCCAGCAGTTACTCGACGGTGGCGGGGGAGGACACCGGGGAGCTGTTTTTT.

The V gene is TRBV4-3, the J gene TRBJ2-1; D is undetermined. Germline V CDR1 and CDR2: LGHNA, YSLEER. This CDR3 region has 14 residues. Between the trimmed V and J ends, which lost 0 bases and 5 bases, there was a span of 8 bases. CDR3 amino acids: CASSQDPIDNEQFF. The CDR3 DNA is TGCGCCAGCAGCCAAGATCCCATTGACAATGAGCAGTTCTTC.

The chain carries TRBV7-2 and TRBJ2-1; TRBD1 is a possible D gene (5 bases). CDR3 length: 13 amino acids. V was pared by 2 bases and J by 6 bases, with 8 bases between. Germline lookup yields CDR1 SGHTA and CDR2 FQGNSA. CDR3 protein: CASSLFQGNEQFF. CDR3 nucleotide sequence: TGTGCCAGCAGCTTATTTCAGGGCAATGAGCAGTTCTTC.

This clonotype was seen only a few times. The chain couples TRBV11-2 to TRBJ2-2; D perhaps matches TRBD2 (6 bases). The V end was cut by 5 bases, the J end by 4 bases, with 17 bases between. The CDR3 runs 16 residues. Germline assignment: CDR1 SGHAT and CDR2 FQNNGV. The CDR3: CASSPSEAGPTGELFF. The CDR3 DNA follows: TGTGCCAGCAGCCCTAGCGAGGCAGGTCCCACCGGGGAGCTGTTTTTT.

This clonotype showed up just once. The CDR3 DNA reads TGTGCCAGTAGTAAGCAGGGGGCTCAGCCCCAGCATTTT. Its protein is CASSKQGAQPQHF. V gene TRBV19 combines with J gene TRBJ1-5; the match to TRBD1 covers 8 bases. Germline V gene sequence: CDR1 LNHDA, CDR2 SQIVND (reference sequence). The ends lost 4 bases at V and 6 bases at J; junction bases unmatched: 2. The CDR3 runs to 13 residues.

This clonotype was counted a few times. The CDR3 is CASSFPGVYEQYF. CDR3 in DNA: TGTGCCAGCAGTTTTCCCGGAGTCTACGAGCAGTACTTC. The chain is built from TRBV6-2 or TRBV6-3 and TRBJ2-7; D gene unclear. The V gene's germline CDR1 is MNHEY and CDR2 SVGEGT. The CDR3 has 13 amino acids. V was shortened by 4 bases and J by 3 bases, with 10 bases between the two germline ends.

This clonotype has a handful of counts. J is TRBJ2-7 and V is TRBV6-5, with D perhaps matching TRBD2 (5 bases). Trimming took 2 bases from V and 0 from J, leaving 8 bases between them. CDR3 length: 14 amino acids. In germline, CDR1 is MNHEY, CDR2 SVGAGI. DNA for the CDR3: TGTGCCAGCAGTTACAGAGGAGGCTCCTACGAGCAGTACTTC. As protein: CASSYRGGSYEQYF.

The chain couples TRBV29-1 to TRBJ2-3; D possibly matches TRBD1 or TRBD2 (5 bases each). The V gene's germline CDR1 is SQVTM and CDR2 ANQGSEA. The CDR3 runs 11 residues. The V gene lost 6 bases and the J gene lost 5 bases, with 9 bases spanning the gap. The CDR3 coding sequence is TGCAGCGTCGGGACCCAAGATACGCAGTATTTT. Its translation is CSVGTQDTQYF.

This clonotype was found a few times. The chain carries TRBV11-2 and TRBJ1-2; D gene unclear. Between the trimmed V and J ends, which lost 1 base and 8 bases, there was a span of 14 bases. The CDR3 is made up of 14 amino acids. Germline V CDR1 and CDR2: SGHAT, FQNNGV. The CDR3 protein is CASSLVSVMSGYTF. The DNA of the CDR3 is TGTGCCAGCAGCTTAGTGTCCGTAATGTCGGGCTACACCTTC.

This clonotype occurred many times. CDR3 loop: CASSPELAGGPDTQYF. The CDR3 DNA reads as TGCGCCAGCAGCCCCGAACTAGCGGGGGGGCCAGATACGCAGTATTTT. This sequence joins TRBV4-3 and TRBJ2-3; TRBD2 matches at 13 bases. The germline V gene encodes CDR1 LGHNA and CDR2 YSLEER. The CDR3 contains 16 residues. V shed 4 bases and J 4 bases; nucleotides not matched to a gene: 5.

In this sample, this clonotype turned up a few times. CDR3 region: CATSQRFRGRDYEQYV. The CDR3 DNA sequence: TGTGCCACCTCACAGAGGTTCAGGGGAAGGGACTACGAGCAGTACGTC. The V call is TRBV15, the J call TRBJ2-7; D may be TRBD1 (6 bases). V dropped 8 bases and J dropped 3 bases, with 23 bases sitting between them. Germline V gives CDR1 LNHNV, CDR2 YYDKDF (reference sequence). This CDR3 contains 16 residues.

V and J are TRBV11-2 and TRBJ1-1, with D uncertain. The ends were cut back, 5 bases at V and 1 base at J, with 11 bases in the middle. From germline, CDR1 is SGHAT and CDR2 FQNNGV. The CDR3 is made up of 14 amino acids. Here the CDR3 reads CASSPSGENTEAFF. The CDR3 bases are TGTGCCAGCAGCCCCAGTGGAGAGAACACTGAAGCTTTCTTT.